Following are 15 T cell receptor beta chains from one sample sequenced in a study of blood T cells in healthy people across ages. Sample-barcoded 5' priming and a J-beta primer mix drove a second PCR of about 7 to 12 cycles. TCRdb re-called the 5' RACE reads through MiXCR, storing one row per CDR3 protein. The repertoire holds 750,000 to 1,000,000 distinct CDR3 sequences, with roughly 28% as singletons. This same sample was also taken into another study, of T cells of mothers and their children.

Sequencing was done on a sample of blood. The source is a woman aged 40 to 55 in good health.

This clonotype occurred many times. The chain carries TRBV4-2 and TRBJ2-7, with D perhaps TRBD2 (7 bases). There are 15 residues in the CDR3. Germline loops: CDR1 LGHNA, CDR2 YNFKEQ. Trimming removed 0 bases at V and 2 bases at J, with 11 bases between. The CDR3 coding sequence is TGTGCCAGCAGCCAAGAAGGGAGGGGGACCTACGAGCAGTACTTC. Encoded protein: CASSQEGRGTYEQYF.

This clonotype was seen a few times. The V call is TRBV6-1, the J call TRBJ1-6; 8 bases align to TRBD1. The germline gives CDR1 MNHNS, CDR2 SASEGT. Trimming at V came to 6 bases and at J to 7 bases, leaving 11 bases not matched to a gene. The CDR3 contains 16 residues. DNA of the CDR3: TGTGCCAGCAGGGAACTAGCAGGGGGCAAGAATTCACCCCTCCACTTT. Its translation: CASRELAGGKNSPLHF.

This clonotype was counted ten times or more. The gene calls are TRBV20-1 and TRBJ2-1; 11 nucleotides line up with TRBD2. This CDR3 spans 14 amino acids. J was trimmed by 7 bases and V by 4 bases; bases with no gene match: 6. Germline loops: CDR1 DFQATT, CDR2 SNEGSKA (reference sequence). The CDR3 nucleotides read TGCAGTGCTACTATTAGCGGGGGGGTAAATGAGCAGTTCTTC. Protein sequence: CSATISGGVNEQFF.

The chain employs TRBV6-6 and TRBJ2-3, with TRBD2 as a possible D gene (6 bases). Germline V gives CDR1 MNHNY, CDR2 SVGAGI (reference sequence). V lost 2 bases and J 4 bases, leaving 10 bases between the germline ends. The CDR3 sequence is 14 residues long. The CDR3, as DNA: TGTGCCAGCAGTTACCGGGGGAGCGCAGATACGCAGTATTTT. This gives the protein CASSYRGSADTQYF.

The genes are TRBV28 and TRBJ2-7; 7 nucleotides agree with TRBD2. The end of the DNA is better explained by TRBJ2-1, so the J call may be wrong. CDR1 and CDR2 from the germline V gene are MDHEN and SYDVKM. This CDR3 has 16 residues. The CDR3 protein is CASSQVGGTAGTEQFF. DNA for the CDR3: TGTGCCAGCAGTCAGGTGGGAGGGACCGCTGGGACGGAGCAGTTCTTC.

As for this clonotype: Possible read error: a much larger clone is one base away. The rearrangement uses TRBV12-3 or TRBV12-4 and TRBJ2-1; no definite D call. CDR3 length: 13 amino acids. With 3 bases removed from V and 13 bases from J, the gap between germline ends came to 16 bases. CDR3 sequence: CASSLSPVETQFF. The DNA of the CDR3 is TGTGCCAGCAGTTTGTCGCCGGTAGAGACCCAGTTCTTC.

Comment on this clonotype: A much bigger clone sits one base away, suggesting this may be a read error. The chain combines TRBV5-1 with TRBJ2-3; D not certain. CDR3 length equals 15 residues. Germline V gives CDR1 SGHRS, CDR2 YFSETQ. Trimming removed 3 bases at V and 0 bases at J, with 11 bases between. The DNA of the CDR3 is TGCGCCAGCAGCTCGGTACTTGAGAGCACAGATACGCAGTATTTT. Residues: CASSSVLESTDTQYF.

This rearrangement joins TRBV20-1 to TRBJ1-5; D possibly corresponds to TRBD1 (5 bases). V lost 0 bases, J lost 4 bases, and 13 bases lay in between. Looked up from germline, CDR1 is DFQATT and CDR2 is SNEGSKA (reference sequence). This CDR3 contains 15 residues. CDR3 sequence reads: CSARDPSGGNQPQHF. Here the CDR3 DNA reads TGCAGTGCTAGAGATCCATCGGGGGGGAATCAGCCCCAGCATTTT.

This clonotype has just one count. DNA of the CDR3: TGCGCCAGCAGCCAAGAGAGTCGTCTAGCGGGGGTTACAGATACGCAGTATTTT. Translation gives CASSQESRLAGVTDTQYF. V usage is TRBV4-1 and J usage is TRBJ2-3, with TRBD2 matching over 10 bases. V lost 0 bases, J lost 3 bases, and 9 bases stayed unmatched. The V gene's germline CDR1 is MGHRA and CDR2 YSYEKL. CDR3 length: 18 residues.

This sequence joins TRBV7-3 and TRBJ1-2; TRBD1 is a possible D gene (5 bases). The CDR3 runs to 14 residues. Germline CDR1 and CDR2: SGHTA and FQGTGA. V was clipped by 5 bases and J by 4 bases, with 14 bases between them. CDR3 region: CASSDGDGLYGYTF. The CDR3 DNA reads TGTGCCAGCAGCGATGGGGACGGCCTCTATGGCTACACCTTC.

Ten or more counts support this clonotype. V is TRBV20-1 and J is TRBJ2-7; D is perhaps TRBD1 or TRBD2 (6 bases each). CDR3 length: 14 amino acids. The V gene's germline CDR1 is DFQATT and CDR2 SNEGSKA (reference sequence). V was shortened by 1 base and J by 6 bases, with 16 bases between the two germline ends. The CDR3 loop is CSARANVGGGEQYF. The CDR3 coding sequence is TGCAGTGCTAGAGCAAATGTAGGAGGGGGCGAGCAGTACTTC.

This clonotype was detected a few times. CDR3 region: CSAQPRQRNTGELFF. The CDR3 bases are TGCAGTGCCCAACCCCGACAGAGGAACACCGGGGAGCTGTTTTTT. The chain uses TRBV20-1 and TRBJ2-2; TRBD1 might be the D (5 bases). Germline lookup yields CDR1 DFQATT and CDR2 SNEGSKA (reference sequence). Deletions cut 6 bases from V and 1 base from J, with 15 bases between. The CDR3 covers 15 residues.

This clonotype has more than one count but fewer than ten. The chain uses TRBV7-3 and TRBJ1-6; D is unclear. Germline CDR1 and CDR2: SGHTA and FQGTGA. Trimming shortened V by 5 bases and J by 8 bases, and 10 bases separated the two germline ends. This CDR3 comprises 13 residues. The chain's CDR3 is CASSRRRDSPLHF. The CDR3 nucleotides are TGTGCCAGCAGCAGACGAAGGGATTCACCCCTCCACTTT.

This clonotype has a handful of counts. The V gene is TRBV29-1, the J gene TRBJ1-1, with a weak D call TRBD1 (6 bases). The CDR3 covers 13 residues. Germline assignment: CDR1 SQVTM and CDR2 ANQGSEA. CDR3 protein: CNGAGHLNTEAFF. In DNA, the CDR3 is TGCAACGGAGCGGGACATTTGAACACTGAAGCTTTCTTT.

V usage is TRBV6-1 and J usage is TRBJ1-2; D is perhaps TRBD1 (5 bases). Germline CDR1 is MNHNS and CDR2 is SASEGT. This CDR3 has 14 amino acids. Trimming removed 1 base at V and 4 bases at J, with 10 bases between. CDR3 nucleotide sequence: TGTGCCAGCAGTGAAGACAGGCGGGGCTATGGCTACACCTTC. It yields the protein CASSEDRRGYGYTF.